This T cell receptor (beta chain) appears in the sequencing data of a study of human T cells and chemical hapten exposure. One entry per CDR3 protein results from TCRdb running MiXCR on the RACE reads. Among roughly 90,000 distinct CDR3 sequences, about 11% were seen once, and the ten largest hold 1% to 1.2%. Stated time point: patch test 3, about 24 weeks after DPC sensitization. Treatment denoted: therapeutic diphenylcyclopropenone sensitization with weekly scalp DPC. Donors were 18 to 70-year-old alopecia patients suitable for DPC. Many counts were recorded for this clonotype. CDR1 MNHEY and CDR2 SVGAGI come from the germline V gene. This CDR3 contains 16 residues. Trimming took 0 bases from V and 5 from J; bases not matched to a gene: 6.

The TCR comes from a woman in her 30s with alopecia areata. Some clones in this sample may be carry-over from other donors' samples. The chain has TRBV6-5 and TRBJ2-1, with TRBD2 matching 8 bases. Sequencing was performed on whole blood, taken in connection with sensitization to the hapten diphenylcyclopropenone (DPC). As DNA, the CDR3 is TGTGCCAGCAGTTACTCCGGGGGGGCCGGGCACAATGAGCAGTTCTTC. Translated: CASSYSGGAGHNEQFF.